Listed below are T cell receptor beta chains from one sample, sequenced in a study of blood T cell repertoires in COVID-19. Method: immunoSEQ multiplex PCR; TCRdb's copy keeps in-frame clones and lacks some. The repertoire includes 200,000 to 250,000 clones, 82% of them detected once, and over 7% sits in the top ten. Sequenced: peripheral blood. These receptors originate from a woman of 80 years or more with COVID-19, enrolled during active disease. Both conserved end residues are part of each CDR3. A D gene is named only where the DNA matches it firmly. Rows may omit the clone size; those that give it use once, few, many or a size class.

>TRBJ1-1|TRBV10-3|-|-
TGTGCCATCAGGGGGGGGAACACTGAAGCTTTCTTT
CAIRGGNTEAFF
>TRBJ2-1|TRBV7-2|-|-
TGTGCCAGCAGCCCCCAGCCCCTTAGCACCTACAATGAGCAGTTCTTC
CASSPQPLSTYNEQFF
>TRBJ1-5|TRBV27|TRBD1|-
TGTGCCAGCAGGGACAGGCTTAGCAATCAGCCCCAGCATTTT
CASRDRLSNQPQHF
>TRBJ1-5|TRBV28|TRBD1|-
TGTGCCAGCAGTACCGGGACAGGGTTTATTCAGCCCCAGCATTTT
CASSTGTGFIQPQHF
>TRBJ1-2|TRBV15|-|few
TGTGCCACCAGCAGAGTCCTAGGCGAGATCTATGGCTACACCTTC
CATSRVLGEIYGYTF
>TRBJ1-1|TRBV5-1|-|once
TGCGCCAGCAGCACCCAGGTGAACACTGAAGCTTTCTTT
CASSTQVNTEAFF
>TRBJ2-1|TRBV7-2|TRBD2|few
TGTGCCAGCAGCTCTAGCGGGGGGACCCTACTGAGTTACAATGAGCAGTTCTTC
CASSSSGGTLLSYNEQFF
>TRBJ1-1|TRBV29-1|-|-
TGCAGCGTTGGGGACCCAAGACAGGACGAAGCTTTCTTT
CSVGDPRQDEAFF
>TRBJ1-5|TRBV6-5|-|-
TGTGCCAGCAGTTACTCGAGCAGGGGAAACAATCAGCCCCAGCATTTT
CASSYSSRGNNQPQHF
>TRBJ1-3|TRBV3-1/TRBV3-2|-|-
TGTGCCAGCAGCCAGGGGGCAAACTCTGGAAACACCATATATTTT
CASSQGANSGNTIYF
>TRBJ2-1|TRBV30|-|-
TGTGCCTGGAGTGTACCTCGAGCACAGGGCCCCTACAATGAGCAGTTCTTC
CAWSVPRAQGPYNEQFF
>TRBJ1-1|TRBV28|-|-
TGTGCCAGCAGGGTTGGCAGGGTCGCTGAAGCTTTCTTT
CASRVGRVAEAFF
>TRBJ1-2|TRBV7-9|-|-
TGTGCCAGCAGCTTATCCAACAGGGCCCATGGCTACACCTTC
CASSLSNRAHGYTF
>TRBJ2-3|TRBV10-3|TRBD2|-
TGTGCCATCAGTCTAGCGGGAGGGGTAGATACGCAGTATTTT
CAISLAGGVDTQYF
>TRBJ2-5|TRBV18|TRBD2|-
TGTGCCAGCACCACGGGACTAGCGGGTGAGACCCAGTACTTC
CASTTGLAGETQYF
>TRBJ1-1|TRBV5-1|TRBD1|-
TGCGCCAGCAGCTTTCGACAGGGGAACACTGAAGCTTTCTTT
CASSFRQGNTEAFF
>TRBJ2-7|TRBV4-2|-|-
TGTGCCAGCAGCCAAGATCGGGGGAAGCAGTACTTC
CASSQDRGKQYF
>TRBJ2-3|TRBV19|TRBD2|-
TGTGCCAGTAGCCACACCTCCGGGACTAGCGGGGGGGCACGGACGCAGTATTTT
CASSHTSGTSGGARTQYF
>TRBJ1-2|TRBV19|-|few
TGTGCCAGTGTCAGCCCGGGGACTAACTATGGCTACACCTTC
CASVSPGTNYGYTF
>TRBJ2-2|TRBV2|-|-
TGTGCCAGCTTAAATATGATCGGGGCCGGGGAGCTGTTTTTT
CASLNMIGAGELFF
>TRBJ2-5|TRBV13|TRBD1|once
TGTGCCAGCAGTCCCCCCGGGACAGCTGAAGAGACCCAGTACTTC
CASSPPGTAEETQYF
>TRBJ2-1|TRBV9|TRBD1|-
TGTGCCAGCAGCTCCCCGAGACAGGGAGATGAGCAGTTCTTC
CASSSPRQGDEQFF
>TRBJ2-2|TRBV3-1/TRBV3-2|-|-
TGTGCCAGCAGCCAAGGGGCAGGGCCCGGGGAGCTGTTTTTT
CASSQGAGPGELFF
>TRBJ1-6|TRBV11-1|-|-
TGTGCCAGCAGCTTTACAGGGTATTCACCCCTCCACTTT
CASSFTGYSPLHF
>TRBJ1-1|TRBV27|-|-
TGTGCCAGCAGCCGAGACAGGCGACCCATGAACACTGAAGCTTTCTTT
CASSRDRRPMNTEAFF
>TRBJ1-2|TRBV24-1|-|-
TGTGCCACCAGTGCGGGCCGGGGGGATGGCTACACCTTC
CATSAGRGDGYTF
>TRBJ1-1|TRBV7-9|TRBD1|few
TGTGCCAGCAGCCAGGGGTGGCAGGGGGCGCCTGAAGCTTTCTTT
CASSQGWQGAPEAFF
>TRBJ1-6|TRBV19|TRBD1|-
TGTGCCAGTACCCAGACAGGGGGTAATTCACCCCTCCACTTT
CASTQTGGNSPLHF
>TRBJ1-1|TRBV5-4|TRBD1|-
TGTGCCAGCAGCTTAGGAACAGGACAGGGGAGTTTCTTT
CASSLGTGQGSFF
>TRBJ1-2|TRBV5-4|TRBD1|few
TGTGCCAGCAGCTTACGGACAGGGAGCGAGTCCCTATCTGGCTACACCTTC
CASSLRTGSESLSGYTF
>TRBJ1-1|TRBV27|-|-
TGTGCCAGCAGTTTAAACCCCCCGATGGAGACAGTAGAAGCTTTCTTT
CASSLNPPMETVEAFF